These 11 T cell receptor beta chains came from one sample sequenced in a study of CD8+ T cells in alopecia areata. Reverse transcription of extracted RNA yielded cDNA, which provided the sequencing template. TCRdb keeps only in-frame clones here, not all; method: immunoSEQ multiplex PCR. Of roughly 150,000 clones in the sample, around three fifths were seen once. The sequencing used CD4+ T cells sorted from blood, collected at week 0. All receptors derive from a human donor with alopecia areata.

The chain couples TRBV6-5 to TRBJ1-1; TRBD1 aligns across 11 bases. CDR3 length equals 12 residues. The V segment lost 6 bases and the J segment 12 bases; nucleotides outside the gene matches: 6. The germline V gene has CDR1 MNHEY and CDR2 SVGAGI. The CDR3 is CASSPGQGVTFF. Here the CDR3 DNA reads TGTGCCAGCAGCCCGGGACAGGGGGTTACTTTCTTT.

The V call is TRBV5-6, the J call TRBJ2-7; D might be TRBD2 (5 bases). This CDR3 spans 16 amino acids. Germline V lookup: CDR1 SGHDT, CDR2 YYEEEE. Trimming left V 6 bases short and J 2 bases short, with 21 bases between. The CDR3 nucleotides are TGTGCCAGCACCATCTTCCGGGATCGGTCCGCCTACGAGCAGTACTTC. It specifies CASTIFRDRSAYEQYF.

This sequence joins TRBV30 and TRBJ1-6, with TRBD1 as a possible D gene (6 bases). Trimming took 1 base from V and 4 from J, leaving 11 bases between them. Germline CDR1 and CDR2: GTSNPN and SVGIG (reference sequence). The CDR3 consists of 15 residues. The chain's CDR3 is CAWSGGQGYNSPLHF. DNA for the CDR3: TGTGCCTGGAGTGGAGGTCAGGGGTATAATTCACCCCTCCACTTT.

The rearrangement joins TRBV7-3 to TRBJ1-1; maybe TRBD1 (6 bases). This CDR3 contains 13 residues. The V gene's germline CDR1 is SGHTA and CDR2 FQGTGA. V was clipped by 5 bases and J by 3 bases, with 10 bases between them. CDR3 region: CASSIQGDTEAFF. The DNA for the CDR3 is TGTGCCAGCAGCATACAGGGTGACACTGAAGCTTTCTTT.

The chain uses TRBV7-9 and TRBJ2-7; D is unresolved. Germline CDR1 and CDR2: SEHNR and FQNEAQ (reference sequence). V was cut by 5 bases and J by 5 bases, with 13 bases left in between. The CDR3 sequence is 13 residues long. The CDR3 nucleotides read TGTGCCAGCAGCCCCGTAAGTTCCAACGAGCAGTACTTC. Its translation: CASSPVSSNEQYF.

J is TRBJ1-2 and V is TRBV30, with D possibly matching TRBD1 (6 bases). Per germline, CDR1 GTSNPN and CDR2 SVGIG (reference sequence). CDR3 size: 15 residues. Trimming pared 4 bases from V and 2 bases from J, leaving 17 bases between. As DNA, the CDR3 is TGTGCCTGGACCGTAGGGGGGGCCGAAAACTATGGCTACACCTTC. Protein product: CAWTVGGAENYGYTF.

The J gene is TRBJ2-5, the V gene TRBV5-1; no firm D call. This CDR3 has 13 residues. From germline, CDR1 is SGHRS and CDR2 YFSETQ. Trimming removed 0 bases from V and 5 bases from J, with 8 bases in between. The CDR3 loop reads CASSLALQETQYF. Written as DNA, the CDR3 is TGCGCCAGCAGCTTGGCCCTTCAGGAGACCCAGTACTTC.

V is TRBV20-1 and J is TRBJ1-1; D is ambiguous. The CDR3 consists of 11 residues. Germline CDR1 reads DFQATT; CDR2 reads SNEGSKA (reference sequence). The CDR3 coding sequence is TGCAGCGCGCTTTGGAACACTGAAGCTTTCTTT. Protein sequence: CSALWNTEAFF.

This clone was seen once. The V call is TRBV30, the J call TRBJ1-4; TRBD1 aligns across 7 bases. The V gene's germline CDR1 is GTSNPN and CDR2 SVGIG (reference sequence). The CDR3 covers 12 residues. V lost 4 bases, J lost 8 bases, and 4 bases stayed unmatched. The CDR3 spells CAWTTGYEKLFF. The CDR3 DNA is TGTGCCTGGACGACAGGGTACGAAAAACTGTTTTTT.

CDR3 residues: CASVVPTSSGSYNEQFF. As DNA, the CDR3 is TGCGCCAGCGTGGTTCCTACGTCTAGCGGATCCTACAATGAGCAGTTCTTC. The J gene is TRBJ2-1, the V gene TRBV5-1, with TRBD2 matching 7 bases. V lost 7 bases, J lost 1 base, and 14 bases stayed unmatched. Germline-derived CDR1 and CDR2 are SGHRS and YFSETQ. The CDR3 sequence is 17 residues long.

The V and J genes are TRBV4-2 and TRBJ1-2, with TRBD1 matching over 9 bases. The germline CDR1 and CDR2 sequences are LGHNA and YNFKEQ. Trimming at V came to 4 bases and at J to 3 bases, leaving 3 bases not matched to a gene. This CDR3 has 14 amino acids. CDR3 in amino acids: CASSPTGGDYGYTF. DNA for the CDR3: TGTGCCAGCAGCCCAACAGGGGGCGACTATGGCTACACCTTC.